This passage covers 10 T cell receptor beta chains from one sample sequenced in a study of cytomegalovirus exposure and HLA in healthy donors. PCR primers comprised 60 Vbeta and 13 Jbeta primers. TCRdb's table, derived via immunoSEQ multiplex PCR, lists solely in-frame clones and lacks some. Of 150,000 to 200,000 clones in the sample, 75% to 90% are singletons; the top ten hold about 0.89%. Sample: PBMCs. Source of these receptors: a girl aged 2 to 9 in good health and CMV-seropositive.

The table lists this clone with a count of one. The chain links TRBV5-6 to TRBJ1-2, with TRBD1 as a possible D gene (6 bases). Trimming removed 2 bases at V and 13 bases at J, with 24 bases between. The germline V gene encodes CDR1 SGHDT and CDR2 YYEEEE. This CDR3 is built from 15 residues. CDR3 region: CASSLGGTGIRGGTF. CDR3 nucleotide sequence: TGTGCCAGCAGCTTAGGGGGAACAGGGATTAGAGGTGGCACCTTC.

V is TRBV19 and J is TRBJ2-5, with D uncertain. Germline loops: CDR1 LNHDA, CDR2 SQIVND (reference sequence). This CDR3 spans 15 amino acids. Trimming took 5 bases from V and 3 from J, leaving 16 bases between them. CDR3 bases: TGTGCCAGTAGTCGGCGTCGTCTAGTAGAAGAGACCCAGTACTTC. Protein sequence: CASSRRRLVEETQYF.

The gene calls are TRBV10-3 and TRBJ1-3; D ambiguous. The ends were cut back, 11 bases at V and 2 bases at J, with 13 bases in the middle. The CDR3 sequence is 13 residues long. Germline V gene data show CDR1 as ENHRY and CDR2 as SYGVKD. The chain's CDR3 is CALGGEAGNTIYF. The DNA of the CDR3 is TGTGCCCTCGGCGGGGAAGCTGGAAACACCATATATTTT.

This chain uses TRBV6-5 with TRBJ2-2, with TRBD2 matching over 10 bases. V lost 6 bases, J lost 2 bases, and 3 bases stayed unmatched. The length of the CDR3 is 15 residues. From germline, CDR1 is MNHEY and CDR2 SVGAGI. CDR3: CASRGLALNTGELFF. For the CDR3, the DNA is TGTGCCAGCAGGGGACTAGCGCTTAACACCGGGGAGCTGTTTTTT.

The chain combines TRBV7-2 with TRBJ1-5, with D possibly TRBD1 on 5 matching bases. This CDR3 is 15 amino acids long. V shed 6 bases and J shed 7 bases, with 19 bases lying between them. Germline lookup yields CDR1 SGHTA and CDR2 FQGNSA. CDR3 sequence reads: CASSWRGGTRQPQHF. CDR3 in DNA: TGTGCCAGCAGTTGGCGGGGGGGGACGAGACAGCCCCAGCATTTT.

The chain employs TRBV28 and TRBJ2-5; TRBD1 is a possible D gene (6 bases). CDR3 length: 13 residues. Germline assignment: CDR1 MDHEN and CDR2 SYDVKM. Trimming took 6 bases from V and 2 from J, leaving 10 bases between them. The CDR3 is CASSPGQQETQYF. Here the CDR3 DNA reads TGTGCCAGCAGCCCCGGACAGCAAGAGACCCAGTACTTC.

The chain couples TRBV5-4 to TRBJ2-7; perhaps TRBD1 as D (5 bases). V lost 4 bases to trimming and J lost 3 bases, with 17 bases between them. CDR1 and CDR2 (germline): SGHNT, YYREEE (reference sequence). The CDR3 has 15 amino acids. The CDR3 is CASSPPRQGSYEQYF. DNA for the CDR3: TGTGCCAGCAGCCCGCCGCGTCAGGGAAGCTACGAGCAGTACTTC.

The chain recombines TRBV6-6 with TRBJ2-1; 7 bases map to TRBD1. Looked up from germline, CDR1 is MNHNY and CDR2 is SVGAGI (reference sequence). The CDR3 runs to 15 residues. The J segment lost 8 bases and the V segment lost 0 bases, leaving 7 bases of the junction unmatched. The CDR3 is CASSYSSPTGYEQFF. The CDR3 DNA reads TGTGCCAGCAGTTACTCGAGCCCGACAGGGTATGAGCAGTTCTTC.

V and J are TRBV5-4 and TRBJ2-2; the D gene is possibly TRBD2 (7 bases). This CDR3 is built from 15 residues. V lost 0 bases, J lost 7 bases, and 13 bases lay in between. Germline assignment: CDR1 SGHNT and CDR2 YYREEE (reference sequence). CDR3 loop: CASSLAGGRVGELFF. The CDR3 coding sequence is TGTGCCAGCAGCTTGGCCGGGGGGCGGGTCGGGGAGCTGTTTTTT.

V is TRBV6-4 and J is TRBJ2-7; TRBD1 agrees at 11 bases. The CDR3 consists of 14 residues. The V gene's germline CDR1 is MRHNA and CDR2 SNTAGT. V trimming: 7 bases; J trimming: 4 bases; junction bases outside the gene matches: 6. The CDR3 here is CASKRTGGGYEQYF. CDR3 in DNA: TGTGCCAGCAAAAGGACAGGGGGCGGGTACGAGCAGTACTTC.